This record concerns one T cell receptor (beta chain) sequence. Per the study methods: Reference gene primer amplification in the assay estimated nucleated cell counts. Measured with immunoSEQ multiplex PCR; TCRdb has only the in-frame clones, and not every one. That table furnishes V, J and clone size, whereas the DNA furnished D and trimming. The table lists about 60,000 clones, approximately 90% of them singletons. This entry is derived from a study of blood T cell repertoires in COVID-19. In the study overall: From the United States, Italy and Spain came samples of acute and convalescent COVID-19. The analysed material was cDNA or gDNA that came from T cells, B-cell-depleted T cells, or PBMCs.

Germline V lookup: CDR1 LNHDA, CDR2 SQIVND (reference sequence). The CDR3 runs to 19 residues. V lost 8 bases to trimming and J lost 0 bases; unmatched junction nucleotides: 14. The TCR comes from a man aged 55 to 70 with acute or convalescent COVID-19. The chain employs TRBV19 and TRBJ2-4; 12 bases are a match to TRBD2. The specimen sequenced was peripheral blood. For the CDR3, the DNA is TGTGCCAGTCGAAAGGGCCCCAGACTAGCGGGAGTAGCCAAAAACATTCAGTACTTC. This gives the protein CASRKGPRLAGVAKNIQYF.